This is a list of T cell receptor beta chains from one sample in a study of blood T cell repertoires in COVID-19. Repertoires were generated with immunoSEQ multiplex PCR, while TCRdb's copy carries only in-frame clones and drops some. The table includes 200,000 to 250,000 clones, about 83% detected once. Sample: peripheral blood. All receptors derive from a woman older than 75 with COVID-19, enrolled during active disease. CDR3s include the opening cysteine and the closing phenylalanine or tryptophan. A D gene is named only where the DNA matches it firmly. Rows give clone size only sometimes, using once, few, many, or a class for an expanded clone.

V,D,J,size,DNA,CDR3
TRBV21-1,-,TRBJ1-1,-,TGTGCCAGCAGCCCTGAATTGGACAGGGATTTCAAGAACACTGAAGCTTTCTTT,CASSPELDRDFKNTEAFF
TRBV30,TRBD1,TRBJ2-2,-,TGTGCCTGGAGTTTGGCACAGGGGGCCCTCTCGAACACTGGGGAGCTGTTTTTT,CAWSLAQGALSNTGELFF
TRBV14,TRBD2,TRBJ2-5,-,TGTGCCAGCAGCCAAGATGGTGTAGCGGGGGGGCCCGGAGAGACCCAGTACTTC,CASSQDGVAGGPGETQYF
TRBV7-2,TRBD2,TRBJ2-5,-,TGTGCCAGCAGCTCGGCCGGGACTACCCAAGAGACCCAGTACTTC,CASSSAGTTQETQYF
TRBV2,TRBD2,TRBJ2-3,-,TGTGCCAGCACCCCTGGGACTAGCGGGGGAGATACGCAGTATTTT,CASTPGTSGGDTQYF
TRBV15,-,TRBJ1-3,-,TGTGCCACCAGCAGAGATCGGGCGGGGTCTGGAAACACCATATATTTT,CATSRDRAGSGNTIYF
TRBV25-1,-,TRBJ2-3,once,TGTGCCAGCAGCGGGGTTAGCACAGATACGCAGTATTTT,CASSGVSTDTQYF
TRBV5-4,-,TRBJ1-5,-,TGTGCCAGCAGCCTGGGGGGGGATAGCAATCAGCCCCAGCATTTT,CASSLGGDSNQPQHF
TRBV5-1,-,TRBJ2-6,-,TGCGCCAGCAGCTTGGTGTTAGCGTCTGGGGCCAACGTCCTGACTTTC,CASSLVLASGANVLTF
TRBV3-1/TRBV3-2,-,TRBJ1-6,-,TGTGCCAGCAGCCAAGATAATTTTAATTCACCCCTCCACTTT,CASSQDNFNSPLHF
TRBV6-1,TRBD1,TRBJ2-7,few,TGTGCCAGCAGTGAGGGGGGACAGGGGGGAAGGTACGAGCAGTACTTC,CASSEGGQGGRYEQYF
TRBV4-1,-,TRBJ2-2,-,TGCGCCAGCAGCCAAGAATTCCGGGACACCAACACCGGGGAGCTGTTTTTT,CASSQEFRDTNTGELFF
TRBV7-9,TRBD1,TRBJ1-6,-,TGTGCCAGCAGCACGGGGACAGGGCAAAATTCACCCCTCCACTTT,CASSTGTGQNSPLHF
TRBV6-5,TRBD1,TRBJ1-1,-,TGTGCCAGCAGAAGGGACAGGGTCCAGGGCACTGAAGCTTTCTTT,CASRRDRVQGTEAFF
TRBV11-2,TRBD1,TRBJ2-2,-,TGTGCCAGCAGCCACAGGGACAGACCTACCGGGGAGCTGTTTTTT,CASSHRDRPTGELFF
TRBV5-1,-,TRBJ1-3,-,TGCGCCAGCAGCCCCCGAGGTGACGGCGGAAACACCATATATTTT,CASSPRGDGGNTIYF
TRBV2,-,TRBJ1-1,-,TGTGCCAGCAGTGAGTCCTTCAGAGGATTGGCTTTCTTT,CASSESFRGLAFF
TRBV6-5,TRBD1,TRBJ1-6,-,TGTGCCAGCACGCCGGGACAGGGAAATTCACCCCTCCACTTT,CASTPGQGNSPLHF
TRBV27,TRBD1,TRBJ2-7,-,TGTGCCAGCAGCTTGACAGGGGGCTACGAGCAGTACTTC,CASSLTGGYEQYF
TRBV15,-,TRBJ2-1,-,TGTGCCACCAGCAGAGATTCCGCAGGGAAGTTCTTC,CATSRDSAGKFF
TRBV4-3,-,TRBJ1-2,-,TGCGCCAGCAGCCAAGATCACTCTAACTATGGCTACACCTTC,CASSQDHSNYGYTF
TRBV5-6,-,TRBJ1-6,few,TGTGCCAGCAGCCCCCCGAGGGTATCGGGCTCACCCCTCCACTTT,CASSPPRVSGSPLHF
TRBV7-2,TRBD2,TRBJ2-1,-,TGTGCCAGCAGCGGACTAGCGGGGTACAATGAGCAGTTCTTC,CASSGLAGYNEQFF
TRBV5-1,-,TRBJ1-3,-,TGCGCCAGCAGCTTGGCGGCGGCGGGTACTGGAAACACCATATATTTT,CASSLAAAGTGNTIYF
TRBV5-3,-,TRBJ1-2,-,TGTGCCAGAAGCTTGGCCGAAACGGACTATGGCTACACCTTC,CARSLAETDYGYTF
TRBV6-2/TRBV6-3,-,TRBJ1-2,-,TGTGCCAGCAGTCGCGGCCTATTAACGCCCGATAACTATGGCTACACCTTC,CASSRGLLTPDNYGYTF
TRBV2,TRBD2,TRBJ2-5,-,TGTGCCAGCAGGGCGGAGCGGGGGCTCCAAGAGACCCAGTACTTC,CASRAERGLQETQYF
TRBV12-3/TRBV12-4,-,TRBJ1-4,-,TGTGCCAGCAGAGCAGGGAATGAAAAACTGTTTTTT,CASRAGNEKLFF
TRBV28,TRBD1,TRBJ2-2,-,TGTGCCAGCAGTTTATCTGGGACAGGGGGTCACGGGGAGCTGTTTTTT,CASSLSGTGGHGELFF